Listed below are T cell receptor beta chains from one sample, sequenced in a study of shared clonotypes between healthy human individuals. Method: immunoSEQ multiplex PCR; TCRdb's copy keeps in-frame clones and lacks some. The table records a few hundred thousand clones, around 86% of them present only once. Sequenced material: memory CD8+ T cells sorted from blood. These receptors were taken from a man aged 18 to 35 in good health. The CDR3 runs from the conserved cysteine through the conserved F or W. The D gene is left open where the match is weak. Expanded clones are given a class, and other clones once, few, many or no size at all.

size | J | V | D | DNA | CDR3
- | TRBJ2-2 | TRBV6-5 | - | TGTGCCAGCAGCCGCGAGGCCGGGGAGCTGTTTTTT | CASSREAGELFF
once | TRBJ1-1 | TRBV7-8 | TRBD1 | TGTGCCAGCAGCTTAGGCGAACAGGGGGCGCTTAGTGAAGCTTTCTTT | CASSLGEQGALSEAFF
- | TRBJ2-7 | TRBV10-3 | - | TGTGCCATCACTGACCTTTACGAGCAGTACTTC | CAITDLYEQYF
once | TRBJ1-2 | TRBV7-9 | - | TGTGCCAGCAAGGGCCCTAACTATGGCTACACCTTC | CASKGPNYGYTF
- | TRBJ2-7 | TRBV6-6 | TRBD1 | TGTGCCAGCAGTTCGGGACAGGGCTACGAGCAGTACTTC | CASSSGQGYEQYF
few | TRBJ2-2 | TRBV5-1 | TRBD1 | TGCGCCAGCAGCACCGGGACAGGGGTTTTTTTCGGGGAGCTGTTTTTT | CASSTGTGVFFGELFF
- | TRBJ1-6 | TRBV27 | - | TGTGCCAGCAGCCCCGGGAAGGGAACATATTCACCCCTCCACTTT | CASSPGKGTYSPLHF
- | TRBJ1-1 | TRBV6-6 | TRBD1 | TGTGCCAGCAGACCCGGGACAGGACAAGCTTTCTTT | CASRPGTGQAFF
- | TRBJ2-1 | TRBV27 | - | TGTGCCAGCAGTTTATCCGGAGGGGGGACCGGGCTCAATGAGCAGTTCTTC | CASSLSGGGTGLNEQFF
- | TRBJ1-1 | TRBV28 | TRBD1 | TGTGCCAGCACCTTCTCCAGGGGGCTCCGTAACGTGGGTACTGAAGCTTTCTTT | CASTFSRGLRNVGTEAFF
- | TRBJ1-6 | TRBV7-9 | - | TGTGCCAGCAGCTTCGCCTTTCCTTTTTATAATTCACCCCTCCACTTT | CASSFAFPFYNSPLHF
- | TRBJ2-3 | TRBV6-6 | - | TGTGCCAGCAGTTACCTCAGCACAGATACGCAGTATTTT | CASSYLSTDTQYF
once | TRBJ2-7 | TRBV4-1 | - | TGCGCCAGCAGCCCAGGGCGGGGAAACGAGCAGTACTTC | CASSPGRGNEQYF
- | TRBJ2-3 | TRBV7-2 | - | TGTGCCAGCAGCTTTTTTCCAGGGAGTATACCCACAGATACGCAGTATTTT | CASSFFPGSIPTDTQYF
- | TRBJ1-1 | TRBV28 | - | TGTGCCAGCAGTCCGCACCGGTGGTCGGGGGAGAACACTGAAGCTTTCTTT | CASSPHRWSGENTEAFF
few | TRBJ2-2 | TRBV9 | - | TGTGCCAGCAGCGTAAACACCGGGGAGCTGTTTTTT | CASSVNTGELFF
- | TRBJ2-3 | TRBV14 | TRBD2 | TGTGCCAGCAGCCGGACCCTGAGCGGGGGCCGCACAGATACGCAGTATTTT | CASSRTLSGGRTDTQYF
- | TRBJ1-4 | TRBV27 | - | TGTGCCAGCAGTTTGGGGACAACTAATGAAAAACTGTTTTTT | CASSLGTTNEKLFF
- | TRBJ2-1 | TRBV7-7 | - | TGTGCTAGCAGCTTAGTACAGAACAATGAGCAGTTCTTC | CASSLVQNNEQFF
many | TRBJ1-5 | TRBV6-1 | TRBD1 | TGTGCCAGCAGTGAACTTACAGGGGGCAATCAGCCCCAGCATTTT | CASSELTGGNQPQHF
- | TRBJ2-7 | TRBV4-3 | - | TGCGCCAGCAGCCCCGACATCCTCAGCTCCTACGAGCAGTACTTC | CASSPDILSSYEQYF
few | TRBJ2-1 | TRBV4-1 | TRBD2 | TGCGCCAGCAGCGGGACTAGCGGGAGCGCTTCTGAGCAGTTCTTC | CASSGTSGSASEQFF
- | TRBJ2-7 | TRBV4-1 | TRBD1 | TGCGCCAGCAGCCTGTATCCCCGGGACAGAATTTACGAGCAGTACTTC | CASSLYPRDRIYEQYF
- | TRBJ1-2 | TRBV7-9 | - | TGTGCCAGCAGCCGCTACCCCACAGGGTTAGAGGGCTACACCTTC | CASSRYPTGLEGYTF
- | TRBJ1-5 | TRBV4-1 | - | TGCGCCAGCAGCCAACGGACGTATAGCAATCAGCCCCAGCATTTT | CASSQRTYSNQPQHF
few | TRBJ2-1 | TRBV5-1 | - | TGCGCCAGCAGCTTGAACGGCTACAATGAGCAGTTCTTC | CASSLNGYNEQFF
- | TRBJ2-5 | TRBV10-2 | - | TGCGCCAGCAGCGGGGACCCTAGAGAGACCCAGTACTTC | CASSGDPRETQYF
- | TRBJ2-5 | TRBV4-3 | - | TGCGCCAGCAGCCAAGACTTGACAGTCCAAGAGACCCAGTACTTC | CASSQDLTVQETQYF
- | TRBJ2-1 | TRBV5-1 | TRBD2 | TGCGCCAGCAGCTTAGGACTAGCGGGAGCCAATCCCTACAATGAGCAGTTCTTC | CASSLGLAGANPYNEQFF
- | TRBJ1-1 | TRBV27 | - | TGTGCCAGCAGTTTAATCGGGATGAACACTGAAGCTTTCTTT | CASSLIGMNTEAFF
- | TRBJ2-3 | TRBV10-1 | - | TGCGCCAGCAGTGACGGGGCGGCCTTTAGCACAGATACGCAGTATTTT | CASSDGAAFSTDTQYF
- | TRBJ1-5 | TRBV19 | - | TGTGCCAGTAGTATTTTGGCGTCAGGGGCTGGCAATCAGCCCCAGCATTTT | CASSILASGAGNQPQHF
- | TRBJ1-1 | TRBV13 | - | TGTGCCAGCAGCTTAGAGGGGGGGACCACTGAAGCTTTCTTT | CASSLEGGTTEAFF
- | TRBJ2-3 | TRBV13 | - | TGTGCCAGCCGGGAGGCAGGGGCCTTAGCAGATACGCAGTATTTT | CASREAGALADTQYF
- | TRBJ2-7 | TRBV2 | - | TGTGCCAGCAGTGAAATTTACGAGCAGTACTTC | CASSEIYEQYF
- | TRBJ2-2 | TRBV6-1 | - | TGTGCCAGCAGTGAAGCGCTTCGTCGAGGGAACACCGGGGAGCTGTTTTTT | CASSEALRRGNTGELFF
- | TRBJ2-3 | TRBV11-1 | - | TGTGCCAGCAGCCTTAACAGGGTTTGGCCAGATACGCAGTATTTT | CASSLNRVWPDTQYF